This entry is about one T cell receptor beta chain. No antigen is known for it. The CDR3 is 15 amino acids. Trimming cost V 1 base and J 1 base, with 8 bases left between them. Germline CDR1 reads SGHVS; CDR2 reads FQNEAQ. This sample is drawn from a study of T cell responses to AZD1222 COVID-19 vaccine. Whole-study results and caveats: White British donors predominated, females outnumbered males, and clonal diversity was possibly underestimated.

The table came from immunoSEQ multiplex PCR; TCRdb's copy has only in-frame clones and leaves some out. The table shows 150,000 to 200,000 clones, with about 94% occurring only once. Here the sequenced sample was peripheral blood, taken on day 0 of AZD1222 vaccination. This sequence was found in an adult in good health. The chain carries TRBV7-8 and TRBJ1-3; no definite D call. The CDR3 sequence is CASSLGWGSGNTIYF. CDR3 DNA: TGTGCCAGCAGCTTAGGGTGGGGTTCTGGAAACACCATATATTTT.